The sequence of this T cell receptor (beta chain) was determined in a study of blood T cell repertoires in COVID-19 (TCRdb year 2020). Context from the whole study: Collaborator samples came from the United States, Italy and Spain and covered acute and convalescent phases of COVID-19. The repertoires were made available in a free public database intended to serve as a resource for research on the immune response to SARS-CoV-2. Samples came from the ongoing ImmuneRACE study (first 160 participants) plus 1,254 subjects from 6 global collaborators. A de-identified subject ID, COVID-19 status, age in years and sex were almost always included in the sample metadata. The dataset comprised deeply sampled blood TCRbeta repertoires from subjects exposed to, actively infected with, or recovered from COVID-19. The material from the prospective study consisted of cDNA or gDNA derived from T cells, B-cell-depleted T cells, or PBMCs. Where available, HLA class I and class II types were taken from metadata supplied by the sample provider and were not determined by assay-based typing.

CDR1 and CDR2, per the germline V gene, are SGHTA and FQGTGA. V and J are trimmed by 5 bases and 6 bases, and the gene matches miss 3 bases of the junction. CDR3 length: 14 amino acids, cysteine to phenylalanine. CDR3 DNA only is kept here, 42 bases in frame from base 1. The collaborating institutions used their own protocols to collect whole blood in K2EDTA tubes. Collaborator samples were shipped for TCRbeta analysis as frozen whole blood, isolated PBMCs, or DNA extracted from either sample type. Overall study outcomes, separate from this receptor: The amount of clinical and demographic metadata varied by source and participant and was provided uncurated.

TCRbeta CDR3 regions were amplified from genomic DNA using the immunoSEQ Assay, a bias-controlled multiplex PCR. As for the original processing: Within the assay, amplification of reference gene primers was used to estimate how many nucleated cells each sample contained. Sequence reads were collapsed and filtered to measure the absolute abundance of every unique TCRbeta CDR3 rearrangement. For each sample, productive Simpson clonality was calculated as the square root of Simpson's diversity index over productive rearrangements. This immuneACCESS table, as held by TCRdb, lists in-frame sequences with V and J called but not all clones. Of the missing ones, under half trace to an unresolved V gene in checked studies; the others have no known cause. Clone size and V and J calls were adopted from that table, with D and trimming inferred from the DNA. This sample holds about 110,000 clones; about 87% were observed only once. Less than 1.5% of the sample rests with the top ten.

For this clone: Its recognized antigen is unknown. No per-base quality is available; no much larger clone lies one base away.

The chain links TRBV7-3 with TRBJ2-1, with 11 middle bases fitting TRBD1. What was sequenced was peripheral blood. The TCR was taken from a human donor in a cohort sampled during active COVID-19. The CDR3 reads as follows: CASSPGTGGNEQFF. In nucleotides, the sequence is TGTGCCAGCAGCCCCGGGACAGGGGGCAATGAGCAGTTCTTC.